The 23 T cell receptor beta chains below all came from one sample that was sequenced in a study of tumor-infiltrating lymphocytes in primary liver carcinoma. From unsorted bulk tissue weighing about 20-32 mg, DNA and RNA were co-extracted. Priming with a constant-region primer yielded TCR beta cDNA from 450 to 550 ng total RNA. Libraries of TCR beta came from three nested multiplex PCR rounds with slightly modified ARM-PCR. The first two PCR rounds, approximately 10 cycles each, used TRBV1-TRBV30 forward primers and a C-beta reverse primer. TCRdb passed the multiplex PCR reads through MiXCR, listing each CDR3 protein once. The sample includes 45,000 to 55,000 distinct CDR3 sequences, about three quarters seen only once; the top ten take about a quarter. The specimen sequenced was liver tumor tissue from sampling region 2. Subset of the sample: tumor region T2, inferior pole. All receptors come from a man between 35 and 55 years old with primary liver carcinoma and hepatitis B virus infection.

To note about this clonotype: The CDR3 does not close with the conserved phenylalanine or tryptophan, likely indicating a read error. V usage is TRBV28 and J usage is TRBJ1-1, with D unresolved. This CDR3 is 13 amino acids long. Looked up from germline, CDR1 is MDHEN and CDR2 is SYDVKM. The CDR3 loop is CVSSSSRLAEAFI. The CDR3 DNA sequence: TGTGTCAGCAGTTCCTCACGCCTGGCTGAAGCTTTCATT.

Comment on this clonotype: Compared with germline, one end of the junction differs, possibly owing to a read error. This sequence joins TRBV4-1 and TRBJ2-2, with 8 bases aligning to TRBD2. Germline lookup yields CDR1 MGHRA and CDR2 YSYEKL. The CDR3 sequence is 17 residues long. The CDR3 spells CASSHDPAGGLSRELFF. For the CDR3, the DNA is TGCGCCAGCAGCCATGACCCGGCGGGAGGTTTGTCCAGGGAGCTCTTTTTT.

Points on this clonotype: Lacking the conserved final phenylalanine or tryptophan, this CDR3 likely reflects a read error. J is TRBJ1-2 and V is TRBV6-6; D gene unclear. Between the trimmed V and J ends, which lost 7 bases and 5 bases, there was a span of 14 bases. The CDR3 has 13 amino acids. Germline assignment: CDR1 MNHNY and CDR2 SVGAGI (reference sequence). The CDR3 protein is CASNKDKRYGYTI. The CDR3 DNA follows: TGTGCCAGCAATAAAGACAAGCGTTATGGCTACACCATC.

The table lists this clonotype with a few counts. The junction and the germline gene differ at one end; a read error may be behind it. The rearrangement joins TRBV29-1 to TRBJ2-3; D is unresolved. There are 12 residues in the CDR3. The germline CDR1 and CDR2 sequences are SQVTM and ANQGSEA. In nucleotides, the CDR3 is TGCAGCGCCACTATAGGTACAGATACGCGGTATTTT. Protein sequence: CSATIGTDTRYF.

This sequence joins TRBV6-6 and TRBJ2-1; D is ambiguous. Germline V gene data show CDR1 as MNHNY and CDR2 as SVGAGI (reference sequence). This CDR3 spans 15 amino acids. V shed 2 bases and J shed 13 bases, with 21 bases lying between them. The CDR3 region is CASSYTISINSEQFF. CDR3 coding DNA: TGTGCCAGCAGTTACACGATTAGCATTAATAGTGAACAGTTCTTC.

This chain joins TRBV7-9 and TRBJ1-3; D unclear. The CDR3 spans 16 residues. Deletions cut 6 bases from V and 0 bases from J, with 15 bases between. Germline assignment: CDR1 SEHNR and CDR2 FQNEAQ (reference sequence). The CDR3 sequence: CASRLRDTISGNTIYF. The CDR3 DNA sequence: TGTGCCAGCAGGTTACGGGATACTATCTCTGGAAACACCATATATTTT.

This clonotype has a count of ten or more. The chain joins TRBV6-1 to TRBJ2-3; 7 positions agree with TRBD1. Germline V CDR1 and CDR2: MNHNS, SASEGT. The trim removed 4 bases at V and 4 bases at J, leaving 5 bases unmatched. The CDR3 consists of 14 residues. CDR3 in DNA: TGTGCCAGCAGTGCGACAGGGTCCGCAGATACGCAGTATTTT. This sequence encodes CASSATGSADTQYF.

About this clonotype: One end of the junction does not line up with germline, which may come from a read error. This sequence joins TRBV6-1 and TRBJ2-7; no definite D call. The CDR3 totals 16 residues. Germline values: CDR1 MNHNS, CDR2 SASEGT. The CDR3, as DNA: TGTACCAGCAGCGAAGGCCAGGCAGGCCTCTCCTACGAGCAGTACTTC. Its translation is CTSSEGQAGLSYEQYF.

The chain employs TRBV18 and TRBJ2-7; D gene uncertain. The CDR3 is 15 residues long. The V gene's germline CDR1 is KGHSH and CDR2 LQKENI. Trimming pared 1 base from V and 2 bases from J, leaving 12 bases between. Here the CDR3 reads CASSPLGGVPYEQYF. CDR3 nucleotide sequence: TGTGCCAGCTCACCACTGGGTGGCGTGCCCTACGAGCAGTACTTC.

The chain is built from TRBV2 and TRBJ2-3; TRBD2 matches at 9 bases. The germline V gene encodes CDR1 SNHLY and CDR2 FYNNEI. The CDR3 has 16 residues. The V segment lost 8 bases and the J segment 5 bases; nucleotides outside the gene matches: 14. CDR3 residues: CASEAGGGVYIDTQYF. CDR3 DNA: TGTGCCAGCGAGGCGGGAGGGGGGGTATACATAGATACGCAGTATTTT.

For this clonotype: Germline is not matched at one junction end, which may reflect a read error. The CDR3 spells CANSPGAGRRDNEQLF. The CDR3 DNA reads as TGTGCCAACAGCCCTGGGGCGGGGAGGCGCGACAATGAGCAGTTGTTC. The chain has TRBV11-2 and TRBJ2-1; D possibly corresponds to TRBD2 (6 bases). There are 16 residues in the CDR3. Germline V gene data show CDR1 as SGHAT and CDR2 as FQNNGV.

As concerns this clonotype: This CDR3 fails to terminate in the conserved phenylalanine or tryptophan, so it likely reflects a read error. The chain uses TRBV5-4 and TRBJ1-1; tentatively, D is TRBD1 (5 bases). The CDR3 has 15 amino acids. Germline CDR1 is SGHNT and CDR2 is YYREEE (reference sequence). The V end lost 4 bases, the J end lost 7 bases, and 20 bases lay between the germline ends. The CDR3 here is CASSALTRGRGEAFS. CDR3 nucleotide sequence: TGTGCCAGCAGCGCCCTGACACGGGGAAGGGGTGAAGCTTTCTCT.

This clonotype occurred many times. The chain carries TRBV29-1 and TRBJ2-1; no reliable D call. The germline gives CDR1 SQVTM, CDR2 ANQGSEA. The CDR3 has 13 residues. V lost 0 bases to trimming and J lost 5 bases, with 8 bases between them. The CDR3 region is CSVEDTTHNEQFF. For the CDR3, the DNA is TGCAGCGTTGAAGATACTACTCACAATGAGCAGTTCTTC.

On this clonotype itself: The CDR3 ends on some other residue instead of the conserved phenylalanine or tryptophan, so this is likely a read error. This CDR3 is CASSEGAASRTNQYL. In DNA form, the CDR3 reads TGCGCCAGCAGTGAAGGGGCTGCTAGCAGGACTAATCAGTACTTA. The J gene is TRBJ2-7, the V gene TRBV10-2; a weak D match, TRBD2 (6 bases). The CDR3 is made up of 15 amino acids. In germline, CDR1 is WSHSY, CDR2 SAAADI. The V end was cut by 3 bases, the J end by 10 bases, with 22 bases between.

The V gene is TRBV7-8, the J gene TRBJ2-1; 9 bases agree with TRBD1. V gave up 10 bases and J gave up 0 bases; unmatched junction bases: 19. The CDR3 spans 19 residues. Germline CDR1 SGHVS, CDR2 FQNEAQ. CDR3 sequence reads: CATTGLTGGRYISYNEQFF. The CDR3 DNA sequence: TGTGCCACAACTGGCTTGACAGGGGGTCGTTATATCTCCTACAATGAGCAGTTCTTC.

The V gene is TRBV12-3 or TRBV12-4, the J gene TRBJ2-1, with a weak D call TRBD2 (6 bases). The CDR3 consists of 14 residues. V dropped 6 bases and J dropped 8 bases, with 17 bases sitting between them. CDR3 amino acids: CASRLSPSSDEQFF. In nucleotides, the CDR3 is TGTGCCAGCAGGTTATCCCCGTCTAGCGATGAGCAGTTCTTC.

This sequence joins TRBV10-3 and TRBJ2-7; 7 nucleotides match TRBD2. CDR1 ENHRY and CDR2 SYGVKD come from the germline V gene. The CDR3 is made up of 14 amino acids. The CDR3 DNA reads as TGTGCTACGTCGACTAGCTTGGGCCTGGACGAGCAGTACTTC. This encodes CATSTSLGLDEQYF.

A word on this clonotype: Since no conserved phenylalanine or tryptophan closes the CDR3, a read error is the likely cause. This chain connects TRBV14 to TRBJ2-2, with D unclear. This CDR3 has 13 residues. Germline V gives CDR1 SGHDN, CDR2 FVKESK. CDR3 in amino acids: CANSPLNTGELFL. The CDR3 coding sequence is TGTGCCAACAGCCCTTTGAACACCGGGGAGCTGTTTTTG.

The chain combines TRBV12-3 or TRBV12-4 with TRBJ2-1; the match to TRBD2 covers 8 bases. The CDR3 has 18 residues. The V and J ends lost 5 bases and 2 bases, in that order; junction bases with no gene match: 14. CDR3 in amino acids: CASSPGGAGEGPYNEQFF. CDR3 DNA sequence: TGTGCCAGCAGTCCTGGGGGAGCGGGAGAAGGTCCCTACAATGAGCAGTTCTTC.

Of note for this clonotype: Likely a read error: the CDR3 ends without its conserved phenylalanine or tryptophan. No DNA is shown, since the ends of the CDR3 on it are uncertain; the CDR3 is the one TCRdb lists. This chain uses TRBV12-3 or TRBV12-4 with TRBJ2-2; the D call in the table, TRBD2, was not verified against the DNA. Including both end residues, the CDR3 is 8 amino acids long. CDR3 region: CASSPRGA.

About this clonotype: At one end the junction does not follow the germline gene, possibly because of a read error. The chain joins TRBV11-2 to TRBJ2-7; D perhaps matches TRBD2 (6 bases). The CDR3 contains 13 residues. The V gene's germline CDR1 is SGHAT and CDR2 FQNNGV. The chain's CDR3 is CASSPSELASQYF. CDR3 in DNA: TGTGCCAGCAGCCCAAGTGAGCTAGCGTCGCAGTATTTC. The whole variable domain, filled in from reference TRBV11-2 and TRBJ2-7, reads EAGVAQSPRYKIIEKRQSVAFWCNPISGHATLYWYQQILGQGPKLLIQFQNNGVVDDSQLPKDRFSAERLKGVDSTLKIQPAKLEDSAVYLCASSPSELASQYFGPGTRLTVT.

The chain uses TRBV4-1 and TRBJ2-1; tentatively, D is TRBD2 (5 bases). CDR1 is MGHRA and CDR2 is YSYEKL in the germline V gene. V was clipped by 3 bases and J by 7 bases, with 13 bases between them. There are 14 residues in the CDR3. CDR3 sequence reads: CASSQGVTQNEQFF. CDR3 DNA: TGCGCCAGCAGCCAGGGAGTAACCCAGAATGAGCAGTTCTTC.

The J gene is TRBJ1-1, the V gene TRBV6-1; D unresolved. Germline loops: CDR1 MNHNS, CDR2 SASEGT. The CDR3 has 13 amino acids. Here the CDR3 DNA reads TGTGTTAGCAGGATACTTGGGAAGACTGAAGCTTTCTTT. Translating gives CVSRILGKTEAFF.